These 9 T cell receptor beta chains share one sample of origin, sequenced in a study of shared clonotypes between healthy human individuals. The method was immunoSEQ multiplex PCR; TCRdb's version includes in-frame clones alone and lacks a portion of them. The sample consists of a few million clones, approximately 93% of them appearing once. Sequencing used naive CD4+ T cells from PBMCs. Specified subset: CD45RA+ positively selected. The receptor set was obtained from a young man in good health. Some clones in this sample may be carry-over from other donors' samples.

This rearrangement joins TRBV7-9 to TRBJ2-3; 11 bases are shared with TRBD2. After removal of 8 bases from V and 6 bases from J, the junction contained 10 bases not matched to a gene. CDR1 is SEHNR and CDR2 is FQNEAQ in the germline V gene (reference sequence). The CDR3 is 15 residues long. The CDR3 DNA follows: TGTGCCAGCTCCCAGACTAGCGGGATATCCGATACGCAGTATTTT. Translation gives CASSQTSGISDTQYF.

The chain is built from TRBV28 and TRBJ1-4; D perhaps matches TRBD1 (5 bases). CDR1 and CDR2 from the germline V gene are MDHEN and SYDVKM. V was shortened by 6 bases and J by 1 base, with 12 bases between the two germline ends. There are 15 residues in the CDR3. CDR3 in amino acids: CASSPLGGTNEKLFF. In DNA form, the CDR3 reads TGTGCCAGCAGCCCCCTGGGGGGAACTAATGAAAAACTGTTTTTT.

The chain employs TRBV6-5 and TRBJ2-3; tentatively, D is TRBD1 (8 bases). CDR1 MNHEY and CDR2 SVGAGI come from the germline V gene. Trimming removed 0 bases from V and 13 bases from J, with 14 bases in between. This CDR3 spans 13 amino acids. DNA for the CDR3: TGTGCCAGCAGTTACTCGGGCACAGGGGGGGAGTATTTT. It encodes CASSYSGTGGEYF.

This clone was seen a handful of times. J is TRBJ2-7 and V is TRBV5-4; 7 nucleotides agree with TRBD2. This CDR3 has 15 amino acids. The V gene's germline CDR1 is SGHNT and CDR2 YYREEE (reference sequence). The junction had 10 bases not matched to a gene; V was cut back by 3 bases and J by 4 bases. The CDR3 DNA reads TGTGCCAGCAGCTCTGCCGGGGGAGGGCAGTACGAGCAGTACTTC. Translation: CASSSAGGGQYEQYF.

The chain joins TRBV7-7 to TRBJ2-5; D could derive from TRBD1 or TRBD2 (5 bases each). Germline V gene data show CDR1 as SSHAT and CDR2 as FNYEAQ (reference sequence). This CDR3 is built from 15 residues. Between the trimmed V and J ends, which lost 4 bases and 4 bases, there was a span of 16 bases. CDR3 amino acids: CASSSSAEGRETQYF. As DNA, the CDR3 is TGTGCCAGCAGCTCCTCGGCCGAGGGGAGAGAGACCCAGTACTTC.

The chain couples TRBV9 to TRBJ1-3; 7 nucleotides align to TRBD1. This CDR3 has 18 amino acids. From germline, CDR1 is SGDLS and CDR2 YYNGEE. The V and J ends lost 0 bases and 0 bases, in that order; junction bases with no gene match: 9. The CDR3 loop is CASSVGGTAPGSGNTIYF. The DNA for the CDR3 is TGTGCCAGCAGCGTAGGAGGGACAGCTCCGGGCTCTGGAAACACCATATATTTT.

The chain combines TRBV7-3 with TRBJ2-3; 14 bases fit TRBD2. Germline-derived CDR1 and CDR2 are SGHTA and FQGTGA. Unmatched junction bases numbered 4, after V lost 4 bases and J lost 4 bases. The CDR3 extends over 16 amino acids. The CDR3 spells CASSSWGLAGADTQYF. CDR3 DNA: TGTGCCAGCAGCTCTTGGGGACTAGCGGGAGCAGATACGCAGTATTTT.

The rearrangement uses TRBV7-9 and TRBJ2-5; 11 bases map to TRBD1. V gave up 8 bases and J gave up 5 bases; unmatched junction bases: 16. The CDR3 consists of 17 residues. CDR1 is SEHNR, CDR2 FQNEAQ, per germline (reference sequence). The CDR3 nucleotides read TGTGCCAGCGCCCAGCGATGGACAGGGGGCGGGTCGGAGACCCAGTACTTC. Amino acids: CASAQRWTGGGSETQYF.

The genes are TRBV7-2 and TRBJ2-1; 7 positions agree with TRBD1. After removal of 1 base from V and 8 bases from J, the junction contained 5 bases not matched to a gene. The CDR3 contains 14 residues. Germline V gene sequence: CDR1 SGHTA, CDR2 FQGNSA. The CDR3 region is CASSLGKGAYEQFF. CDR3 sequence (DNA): TGTGCCAGCAGCTTAGGTAAGGGGGCCTATGAGCAGTTCTTC.